The clone carrying this TCR beta chain was observed at least ten times. Its specificity is unknown. Axillary draining lymph nodes of breast cancer patients supplied the node samples. One entry per CDR3 protein, called by TCRdb with MiXCR from the multiplex PCR reads. The table has about 100,000 distinct CDR3 sequences, about 20% seen once. The CDR3 is made up of 16 amino acids. Germline CDR1 reads SGHRS; CDR2 reads YFSETQ. The V end lost 1 base, the J end lost 5 bases, and 19 bases lay between the germline ends. This specimen belongs to a study of breast tumors, draining lymph nodes, adjacent tissues. The study's findings and limits: Most tumor T cells seemingly derive from lymph node, then expand in tumor. Tumor TCR diversity was below lymph nodes but above nontumor tissue. Compared with basal-like, luminal-like tumors shared significantly more repertoire with nontumor tissue.

The sequence came from a female donor with breast cancer. Some clones in this sample may be carry-over from other donors' samples. Sequences were obtained from axillary lymph node tissue. The rearrangement uses TRBV5-1 and TRBJ2-7; a possible D gene is TRBD2 (6 bases). The CDR3 sequence: CASSLLPGVSSDEQYF. CDR3 sequence (DNA): TGCGCCAGCAGCTTGTTGCCGGGGGTTTCCTCGGACGAGCAGTACTTC.